A selection of T cell receptor beta chains follows, all from one sample in a study of Ad26.COV2.S vaccination and SARS-CoV-2 variants. Sequencing used immunoSEQ multiplex PCR; TCRdb keeps in-frame clones, though not all of them. There are hundreds of thousands of clones in the sample; about 91% occur only once, and 3.9% lies in the top ten. The input for sequencing was peripheral blood, taken after recovery from COVID-19. These receptors came from a human donor who had recovered from COVID-19. Each CDR3 is given with its conserved first and last residue. D genes are given only for firm matches. Clone sizes are given selectively: once, few, many, or a class where the clone is expanded.

V gene: TRBV6-6; J gene: TRBJ1-1; D gene: NA; clone size: NA; CDR3 protein: CASKHRGGEAFF; CDR3 DNA: TGTGCCAGCAAACATCGAGGAGGTGAAGCTTTCTTT
V gene: TRBV5-1; J gene: TRBJ1-3; D gene: NA; clone size: NA; CDR3 protein: CASRLGGMSSGNTIYF; CDR3 DNA: TGCGCCAGCCGCCTTGGCGGGATGAGCTCTGGAAACACCATATATTTT
V gene: TRBV5-4; J gene: TRBJ1-2; D gene: NA; clone size: few; CDR3 protein: CASSPSGRTYGYTF; CDR3 DNA: TGTGCCAGCAGCCCCTCAGGCAGAACCTATGGCTACACCTTC
V gene: TRBV19; J gene: TRBJ2-5; D gene: NA; clone size: NA; CDR3 protein: CASSIGQVETQYF; CDR3 DNA: TGTGCCAGTAGTATAGGACAGGTCGAGACCCAGTACTTC
V gene: TRBV6-2/TRBV6-3; J gene: TRBJ2-3; D gene: TRBD1; clone size: once; CDR3 protein: CASSNRGNSDTQYF; CDR3 DNA: TGTGCCAGCAGTAACAGGGGGAATTCAGATACGCAGTATTTT
V gene: TRBV11-2; J gene: TRBJ2-5; D gene: TRBD2; clone size: NA; CDR3 protein: CASSLGPSGDTAQYF; CDR3 DNA: TGTGCCAGCAGCTTAGGTCCTAGCGGGGATACGGCCCAGTACTTC
V gene: TRBV2; J gene: TRBJ1-1; D gene: NA; clone size: NA; CDR3 protein: CASRGGTEAFF; CDR3 DNA: TGTGCCAGCAGGGGCGGCACTGAAGCTTTCTTT
V gene: TRBV19; J gene: TRBJ1-1; D gene: NA; clone size: NA; CDR3 protein: CASSIGQMNTEAFF; CDR3 DNA: TGTGCCAGTAGTATAGGACAGATGAACACTGAAGCTTTCTTT
V gene: TRBV21-1; J gene: TRBJ1-4; D gene: NA; clone size: NA; CDR3 protein: CASSNWEPGQGKEKLFF; CDR3 DNA: TGTGCCAGCAGCAACTGGGAACCGGGACAGGGAAAGGAAAAACTGTTTTTT
V gene: TRBV5-6; J gene: TRBJ2-5; D gene: TRBD2; clone size: NA; CDR3 protein: CASSSTGSGGVETQYF; CDR3 DNA: TGTGCCAGCAGCTCCACGGGTAGCGGGGGGGTAGAGACCCAGTACTTC
V gene: TRBV9; J gene: TRBJ2-1; D gene: NA; clone size: NA; CDR3 protein: CASSPRGGGNEQFF; CDR3 DNA: TGTGCCAGCAGCCCCAGGGGCGGAGGCAATGAGCAGTTCTTC
V gene: TRBV7-9; J gene: TRBJ2-1; D gene: TRBD2; clone size: NA; CDR3 protein: CASSLIAGGRHNEQFF; CDR3 DNA: TGTGCCAGCAGCTTAATCGCGGGGGGGCGCCACAATGAGCAGTTCTTC
V gene: TRBV7-8; J gene: TRBJ2-3; D gene: NA; clone size: NA; CDR3 protein: CASSEAGSGGTDTQYF; CDR3 DNA: TGTGCCAGCAGTGAAGCCGGTAGCGGCGGCACAGATACGCAGTATTTT
V gene: TRBV29-1; J gene: TRBJ1-2; D gene: NA; clone size: NA; CDR3 protein: CSTEDTHYGYTF; CDR3 DNA: TGCAGCACTGAAGATACCCACTATGGCTACACCTTC
V gene: TRBV12-3/TRBV12-4; J gene: TRBJ1-4; D gene: NA; clone size: NA; CDR3 protein: CASSPRANEKLFF; CDR3 DNA: TGTGCCAGCAGCCCCAGAGCGAATGAAAAACTGTTTTTT
V gene: TRBV2; J gene: TRBJ2-3; D gene: NA; clone size: NA; CDR3 protein: CASISPTRDTQYF; CDR3 DNA: TGTGCCAGCATTAGCCCCACACGGGATACGCAGTATTTT
V gene: TRBV13; J gene: TRBJ1-2; D gene: NA; clone size: NA; CDR3 protein: CASSFQGVKIGYTF; CDR3 DNA: TGTGCCAGCAGCTTCCAGGGAGTAAAAATCGGCTACACCTTC
V gene: TRBV2; J gene: TRBJ1-2; D gene: NA; clone size: once; CDR3 protein: CASIPTWTGPNYGYTF; CDR3 DNA: TGTGCCAGCATTCCAACCTGGACGGGCCCTAACTATGGCTACACCTTC
V gene: TRBV27; J gene: TRBJ1-2; D gene: NA; clone size: NA; CDR3 protein: CASSFKGKRYTF; CDR3 DNA: TGTGCCAGCAGTTTTAAGGGGAAGCGCTACACCTTC
V gene: TRBV6-6; J gene: TRBJ2-2; D gene: NA; clone size: NA; CDR3 protein: CASAPGAARTGELFF; CDR3 DNA: TGTGCCAGCGCACCGGGCGCCGCAAGGACCGGGGAGCTGTTTTTT